Sequencing of this T cell receptor (beta chain) was carried out in a study of blood T cells in healthy people across ages. In each sample, at least 6 million PBMCs were isolated. Samples each had at least 5 micrograms of total RNA extracted. The use of a sample-barcoded 5' primer and a J-beta primer mix characterized a second PCR of about 6 to 12 cycles. The authors tagged each cDNA molecule using a template-switch adaptor with 12 random nucleotides. TCRdb reanalysed the 5' RACE reads using MiXCR and keeps one entry per CDR3 protein. The table lists about 1.5 million distinct CDR3 sequences, approximately 43% of them singletons. The V segment lost 2 bases and the J segment 5 bases; nucleotides outside the gene matches: 5. The CDR3 is 14 amino acids. This clonotype was seen more than once but under ten times.

Sequencing used blood. The V and J genes are TRBV12-3 or TRBV12-4 and TRBJ2-5; 7 bases agree with TRBD1. The TCR sequence derives from a young woman in good health. CDR3: CASSLRGRLETQYF. The CDR3 bases are TGTGCCAGCAGTTTAAGGGGGCGCTTGGAGACCCAGTACTTC.